Listed below are T cell receptor beta chains from one sample, sequenced in a study of CD8 T cells in ankylosing spondylitis. TCRdb re-derived calls from the 5' RACE reads in MiXCR, one entry per CDR3 protein. The sample carries almost 250,000 distinct CDR3 sequences, roughly a third recorded once. Sequencing was performed on blood, either unsorted or a sorted T cell fraction (not recorded which). These TCRs come from a male donor with ankylosing spondylitis or in good health (not recorded which). The CDR3 runs from the conserved cysteine through the conserved F or W. The D gene is left open where the match is weak. Clone size is not always given. Where it is, it says once, few, many or a class for expanded clones.

abundance	d_gene	v_gene	j_gene	len	CDR3nt	CDR3aa
many	NA	TRBV6-5	TRBJ2-7	11	TGTGCCAGCAGTAACAACTACGAGCAGTACTTC	CASSNNYEQYF
NA	NA	TRBV12-3/TRBV12-4	TRBJ1-5	15	TGTGCCAGCAGTTTTGAGACAGTCAGCAATCAGCCCCAGCATTTT	CASSFETVSNQPQHF
NA	NA	TRBV27	TRBJ2-5	14	TGTGCCAGCAGTTTAATCCCCGTTGGAGAGACCCAGTACTTC	CASSLIPVGETQYF
NA	TRBD2	TRBV20-1	TRBJ2-7	14	TGCAGTGCTAGAGATACCGGGGGGAAGCACGAGCAGTACTTC	CSARDTGGKHEQYF
NA	NA	TRBV6-1	TRBJ1-5	15	TGTGCCAGCACCGCATCCCGGGGGAGCAATCAGCCCCAGCATTTT	CASTASRGSNQPQHF
few	TRBD2	TRBV12-3/TRBV12-4	TRBJ2-7	14	TGTGCCAGCAGTTTCGGGGGGGCTTCCTACGAGCAGTACTTC	CASSFGGASYEQYF
NA	NA	TRBV9	TRBJ2-5	16	TGTGCCAGCAGCGTAGCCCCCCAGGGGCCCGAAGAGACCCAGTACTTC	CASSVAPQGPEETQYF
NA	NA	TRBV29-1	TRBJ1-2	15	TGCAGCGTTGAAGATCGGACACTGGTGAACTATGGCTACACCTTC	CSVEDRTLVNYGYTF
NA	NA	TRBV12-3/TRBV12-4	TRBJ2-3	11	TGTGCCAGCAGGATCGCAGATACGCAGTATTTT	CASRIADTQYF
NA	TRBD1	TRBV29-1	TRBJ2-3	14	TGCAGCGTTGAGGGGACAGGGCTTACAGATACGCAGTATTTT	CSVEGTGLTDTQYF
few	NA	TRBV10-3	TRBJ2-5	14	TGTGCCATCAGTGAGTCAGCCGGGGAAGAGACCCAGTACTTC	CAISESAGEETQYF
NA	TRBD1	TRBV10-3	TRBJ1-5	15	TGTGCCATCAGTGGGACAGGGGAAGCGAATCAGCCCCAGCATTTT	CAISGTGEANQPQHF
NA	NA	TRBV20-1	TRBJ2-7	15	TGCAGTGCTAGAGCCCGGGCCCTGAGCTCCTACGAGCAGTACTTC	CSARARALSSYEQYF
few	NA	TRBV6-5	TRBJ1-1	14	TGTGCCAGCAGTTACTCGAGCGGGGCCACTGAAGCTTTCTTT	CASSYSSGATEAFF
few	NA	TRBV2	TRBJ2-2	15	TGTGCCAGCAGTCGGGACGGCACGAACACCGGGGAGCTGTTTTTT	CASSRDGTNTGELFF
few	TRBD2	TRBV12-3/TRBV12-4	TRBJ2-3	14	TGTGCCAGCAGAACAGCGGGGGGGCAGAATACGCAGTATTTT	CASRTAGGQNTQYF
NA	NA	TRBV20-1	TRBJ2-5	13	TGCAGTGCTAGAAACACTTTCCAAGAGACCCAGTACTTC	CSARNTFQETQYF